The clone carrying this TCR beta chain was found a few times. Its antigen is unidentified. Primed by a sample-barcoded 5' primer and a J-beta primer mix, a second PCR proceeded for about 6 to 12 cycles. Each of the cDNA molecules was tagged by a template-switch adaptor with 12 random nucleotides. TCRdb re-called the 5' RACE reads with MiXCR, one entry per CDR3 protein. The sample holds about 570,000 distinct CDR3 sequences, approximately 27% seen once. The data belong to a study of blood T cells in healthy people across ages. Study observations and caveats: Researchers report that TCR beta diversity correlated strongly with naive T cell percentage. Any changes in expanded clonotypes were possibly confounded, as donor CMV status remained unknown. Age showed a roughly linear inverse relationship with TCR beta diversity per million T cells.

V was shortened by 4 bases and J by 0 bases, with 9 bases between the two germline ends. There are 15 residues in the CDR3. Germline V CDR1 and CDR2: MNHEY, SMNVEV (reference sequence). V gene TRBV27 combines with J gene TRBJ2-2, with D maybe TRBD2 (6 bases). This sequence was found in a woman between 70 and 85 years old in good health. Material for sequencing was blood. CDR3 coding DNA: TGTGCCAGCAGTTCCTGGGGGGCGAACACCGGGGAGCTGTTTTTT. This encodes CASSSWGANTGELFF.